This TCR beta chain stems from a study of blood T cells in healthy people across ages. Notes on the study in general: It was held that the diversity estimates obtained from one million T cells were underestimates.

This clonotype has just a few counts. The antigen remains undetermined. It was approximately 10 milliliters of peripheral blood that were drawn from each donor. The V end lost 0 bases, the J end lost 4 bases, and 10 bases lay between the germline ends. Germline V gene data show CDR1 as SGDLS and CDR2 as YYNGEE. CDR3 length: 14 residues. For the second PCR, which ran for about 6 to 12 cycles, a sample-barcoded 5' primer and a J-beta primer mix were used. Each cDNA molecule received a tag from a template-switch adaptor that had 12 random nucleotides. TCRdb called the 5' RACE reads again in MiXCR, with one record for every CDR3 protein. The sample lists about 810,000 distinct CDR3 sequences; under 40% were seen once.

Sequencing was performed on blood. The receptor comes from a man aged 18-30 years in good health. The chain has TRBV9 and TRBJ1-1; D remains ambiguous. CDR3 residues: CASSVGWGSTEAFF. The CDR3 DNA reads TGTGCCAGCAGCGTAGGCTGGGGTAGCACTGAAGCTTTCTTT.